This T cell receptor beta chain was profiled in a study of vaccination and CD4 T cells after COVID-19. This sample's treatment: approximately nine-day PBMC culture with coronavirus spike peptide pools or control peptides (ViraFEST assay). Unmatched junction bases numbered 11, after V lost 11 bases and J lost 5 bases. CDR1 MNHNS and CDR2 SASEGT come from the germline V gene. The CDR3 length is 13 residues. Cultured CD4+ T cell DNA underwent sequencing with the Oncomine TCR Beta short-read assay. TCRdb re-called the PCR reads through MiXCR, storing one row per CDR3 protein. This table holds more than 9,500 distinct CDR3 sequences, 45% to 50% found once. To note about this clonotype: Antigen: not known.

The chain couples TRBV6-1 to TRBJ1-1, with TRBD1 matching over 7 bases. The material sequenced was cultured CD4+ T cells from blood, taken after SARS-CoV-2 vaccination. The sequence was collected from a human donor with COVID-19. CDR3: CASQGGAYTEAFF. CDR3 nucleotides: TGTGCCTCCCAGGGGGGGGCGTATACTGAAGCTTTCTTT.